The 30 T cell receptor beta chains below come from one sample, sequenced in a study of blood T cell repertoires in COVID-19. Sequencing was performed with immunoSEQ multiplex PCR; in TCRdb, only in-frame clones are kept and a portion is missing. The sample lists around 80,000 clones, roughly 89% occurring once. The sample taken for sequencing was peripheral blood. The receptors were sampled from a man in his sixties with acute or convalescent COVID-19.

The chain recombines TRBV15 with TRBJ1-2, with TRBD1 as a possible D gene (6 bases). Trimming took 0 bases from V and 3 from J, leaving 11 bases between them. Germline V CDR1 and CDR2: LNHNV, YYDKDF (reference sequence). The CDR3 sequence is 15 residues long. The CDR3 region has the DNA TGTGCCACCAGCAGAGACTTTTCAGGGGACTATGGCTACACCTTC. Encoded protein: CATSRDFSGDYGYTF.

V and J are TRBV6-4 and TRBJ1-1, with a tentative D call TRBD1 (6 bases). The CDR3 has 15 amino acids. Germline V gene sequence: CDR1 MRHNA, CDR2 SNTAGT. Trimming took 6 bases from V and 4 from J, leaving 18 bases between them. This chain's CDR3 is CASRDTQGSGTEAFF. For the CDR3, the DNA is TGTGCCAGCAGGGATACACAGGGATCCGGCACTGAAGCTTTCTTT.

This rearrangement joins TRBV28 to TRBJ2-5, with D perhaps TRBD2 (5 bases). In germline, CDR1 is MDHEN, CDR2 SYDVKM. Trimming cost V 1 base and J 1 base, with 10 bases left between them. The CDR3 length is 15 residues. As DNA, the CDR3 is TGTGCCAGCAGTTTATCCTCGACTACCCAAGAGACCCAGTACTTC. The encoded protein is CASSLSSTTQETQYF.

V usage is TRBV24-1 and J usage is TRBJ2-3; 10 nucleotides align to TRBD2. Losses at the gene ends were 5 bases for V and 3 bases for J; bases not matched to a gene: 7. CDR3 size: 16 residues. Germline CDR1 KGHDR, CDR2 SFDVKD. CDR3: CATSGQAGGGTDTQYF. CDR3 nucleotides: TGTGCCACCAGTGGTCAAGCGGGAGGGGGAACAGATACGCAGTATTTT.

The chain is built from TRBV5-4 and TRBJ2-5, with D perhaps TRBD1 (6 bases). CDR1 and CDR2 from the germline V gene are SGHNT and YYREEE (reference sequence). Trimming left V 0 bases short and J 7 bases short, with 13 bases between. The CDR3 is 14 amino acids. This CDR3 is CASSLDRAPGTQYF. The CDR3 bases are TGTGCCAGCAGCTTGGACAGGGCTCCCGGGACCCAGTACTTC.

The CDR3: CASTYGGNTGELFF. The CDR3, as DNA: TGTGCCAGCACGTATGGAGGTAACACCGGGGAGCTGTTTTTT. V and J are TRBV6-5 and TRBJ2-2, with D possibly matching TRBD2 (5 bases). In germline, CDR1 is MNHEY, CDR2 SVGAGI. V shed 7 bases and J shed 2 bases, with 11 bases lying between them. The CDR3 runs 14 residues.

The chain is built from TRBV6-5 and TRBJ1-5, with 7 bases lining up with TRBD1. The CDR3 extends over 14 amino acids. CDR1 and CDR2 from the germline V gene are MNHEY and SVGAGI. The J segment lost 7 bases and the V segment lost 7 bases, leaving 10 bases of the junction unmatched. Here the CDR3 DNA reads TGTGCCAGCAACCCAGGACAGGAGGGGCAGCCCCAGCATTTT. It codes for CASNPGQEGQPQHF.

The chain uses TRBV29-1 and TRBJ1-3; possibly TRBD1 for D (6 bases). Germline CDR1 SQVTM, CDR2 ANQGSEA. The CDR3 extends over 12 amino acids. Trimming shortened V by 7 bases and J by 2 bases, and 9 bases separated the two germline ends. In DNA form, the CDR3 reads TGCAGCGGACAGGTGCCTGGAAACACCATATATTTT. It translates to CSGQVPGNTIYF.

This clone was seen a handful of times. This chain joins TRBV6-1 and TRBJ2-6; 8 nucleotides line up with TRBD1. V dropped 3 bases and J dropped 1; count of bases not matched to a gene: 5. The germline CDR1 and CDR2 sequences are MNHNS and SASEGT. The CDR3 loop spans 17 amino acids. The CDR3 loop is CASSETGVGSGANVLTF. The CDR3 DNA follows: TGTGCCAGCAGTGAGACAGGGGTTGGTTCTGGGGCCAACGTCCTGACTTTC.

The V gene is TRBV4-1, the J gene TRBJ2-2, with 14 bases aligning to TRBD2. Looked up from germline, CDR1 is MGHRA and CDR2 is YSYEKL. There are 19 residues in the CDR3. After removal of 0 bases from V and 5 bases from J, the junction contained 8 bases not matched to a gene. The CDR3, as DNA: TGCGCCAGCAGCCAAGAGGCGGGACTAGCGGGAGAGGGAACCGGGGAGCTGTTTTTT. Translating it yields CASSQEAGLAGEGTGELFF.

The V call is TRBV5-1, the J call TRBJ1-2; 10 nucleotides match TRBD1. This CDR3 region has 15 residues. After removal of 7 bases from V and 7 bases from J, the junction contained 13 bases not matched to a gene. Germline V gene sequence: CDR1 SGHRS, CDR2 YFSETQ. CDR3 in DNA: TGCGCCAGCGACCCCGGACAGGGGGTGATCGGTGGCTACACCTTC. Translating gives CASDPGQGVIGGYTF.

The rearrangement links TRBV19 to TRBJ2-7; D is perhaps TRBD1 (5 bases). V lost 5 bases and J lost 2, with 16 bases in between. This CDR3 is 15 amino acids long. The germline V gene has CDR1 LNHDA and CDR2 SQIVND (reference sequence). In DNA, the CDR3 is TGTGCCAGTAGTCCATTTACAGGTGATACCTACGAGCAGTACTTC. Translating gives CASSPFTGDTYEQYF.

V usage is TRBV24-1 and J usage is TRBJ2-2; D is perhaps TRBD1 (6 bases). Germline CDR1 reads KGHDR; CDR2 reads SFDVKD. The CDR3 totals 17 residues. Deletions cut 3 bases from V and 2 bases from J, with 15 bases between. CDR3 DNA sequence: TGTGCCACCAGTGATCGATCGAGGGACACAAACACCGGGGAGCTGTTTTTT. Translating it yields CATSDRSRDTNTGELFF.

This chain uses TRBV9 with TRBJ2-1; 9 bases match TRBD2. Trimming at V came to 2 bases and at J to 2 bases, leaving 8 bases not matched to a gene. The CDR3 loop spans 17 amino acids. Germline CDR1 reads SGDLS; CDR2 reads YYNGEE. CDR3 coding DNA: TGTGCCAGCAGCGTCAGGACTAGCGCCTTCACCTACAATGAGCAGTTCTTC. This gives the protein CASSVRTSAFTYNEQFF.

The rearrangement joins TRBV11-2 to TRBJ2-3; D perhaps matches TRBD2 (6 bases). The CDR3 is 16 residues long. Germline lookup yields CDR1 SGHAT and CDR2 FQNNGV. The ends were cut back, 4 bases at V and 4 bases at J, with 18 bases in the middle. For the CDR3, the DNA is TGTGCCAGCAGCTCGGGGGACGCGCAAAGGGCAGATACGCAGTATTTT. The encoded protein is CASSSGDAQRADTQYF.

The V and J genes are TRBV12-3 or TRBV12-4 and TRBJ2-2; D call uncertain. V was pared by 6 bases and J by 6 bases, with 8 bases between. The length of the CDR3 is 12 residues. CDR3 bases: TGTGCCAGCAGCCCCCTACCCGGGGAGCTGTTTTTT. This translates into CASSPLPGELFF.

The rearrangement links TRBV9 to TRBJ2-5; no reliable D call. The CDR3 contains 13 residues. With 0 bases removed from V and 4 bases from J, the gap between germline ends came to 7 bases. Germline lookup yields CDR1 SGDLS and CDR2 YYNGEE. The chain's CDR3 is CASSVGAAETQYF. CDR3 DNA sequence: TGTGCCAGCAGCGTAGGGGCAGCAGAGACCCAGTACTTC.

The chain recombines TRBV18 with TRBJ1-5, with a weak D call TRBD1 (5 bases). Per germline, CDR1 KGHSH and CDR2 LQKENI. V was shortened by 6 bases and J by 7 bases, with 16 bases between the two germline ends. There are 14 residues in the CDR3. CDR3 region: CASSPGGGDQPQHF. The CDR3 DNA follows: TGTGCCAGCTCGCCGGGCGGGGGGGACCAGCCCCAGCATTTT. Using reference TRBV18 and TRBJ1-5 for the parts outside the CDR3, the full variable domain is NAGVMQNPRHLVRRRGQEARLRCSPMKGHSHVYWYRQLPEEGLKFMVYLQKENIIDESGMPKERFSAEFPKEGPSILRIQQVVRGDSAAYFCASSPGGGDQPQHFGDGTRLSIL.

This chain connects TRBV2 to TRBJ2-7, with a tentative D call TRBD1 (5 bases). The ends were cut back, 4 bases at V and 2 bases at J, with 15 bases in the middle. The germline V gene encodes CDR1 SNHLY and CDR2 FYNNEI. The CDR3 consists of 15 residues. DNA of the CDR3: TGTGCCAGCAGTGCGGGTGTGGGGCCAGCCTACGAGCAGTACTTC. Protein: CASSAGVGPAYEQYF.

This chain links TRBV28 with TRBJ1-1; possibly TRBD1 for D (6 bases). Germline V gene sequence: CDR1 MDHEN, CDR2 SYDVKM. There are 12 residues in the CDR3. Trimming cost V 5 bases and J 7 bases, with 11 bases left between them. The CDR3 DNA reads as TGTGCCAGCAGTCCGGGGGGGCGTGAAGCTTTCTTT. Its protein is CASSPGGREAFF.

This rearrangement joins TRBV3-1 (or the pseudogene TRBV3-2) to TRBJ2-7; 8 nucleotides agree with TRBD2. V lost 4 bases and J lost 4; bases outside the gene matches: 21. This CDR3 region has 19 residues. Looked up from germline, CDR1 is LGHDT and CDR2 is YNNKEL (reference sequence). The CDR3 region is CASSRRPGSGSGGGYEQYF. The CDR3 DNA is TGTGCCAGCAGCCGCCGGCCCGGGAGCGGGAGTGGCGGGGGGTACGAGCAGTACTTC.

This clone was recorded a few times. The chain employs TRBV19 and TRBJ1-5; 8 nucleotides match TRBD1. With 6 bases clipped from V and 2 bases from J, the junction kept 6 bases outside the gene matches. Germline V gives CDR1 LNHDA, CDR2 SQIVND (reference sequence). This CDR3 is built from 15 residues. CDR3 DNA sequence: TGTGCCAGTAGAAGACAGGGGCGAGGCAATCAGCCCCAGCATTTT. This gives the protein CASRRQGRGNQPQHF.

The rearrangement links TRBV6-5 to TRBJ1-2; possible D gene TRBD1, 6 bases. Germline V gene lookup returns CDR1 MNHEY and CDR2 SVGAGI. V was clipped by 11 bases and J by 1 base, with 11 bases between them. CDR3 length: 12 amino acids. The CDR3 here is CAGKGDNYGYTF. DNA of the CDR3: TGTGCCGGCAAGGGGGATAACTATGGCTACACCTTC.

J is TRBJ2-3 and V is TRBV5-1; 8 bases are shared with TRBD2. CDR1 and CDR2 (germline): SGHRS, YFSETQ. The CDR3 is made up of 15 amino acids. V shed 2 bases and J 6 bases; nucleotides not matched to a gene: 8. CDR3: CASSLAGARYDTQYF. The CDR3 DNA reads as TGCGCCAGCAGCTTAGCGGGAGCTCGGTATGATACGCAGTATTTT.

The genes are TRBV5-6 and TRBJ1-4; D unclear. This CDR3 is 13 amino acids long. Per germline, CDR1 SGHDT and CDR2 YYEEEE. Trimming cost V 7 bases and J 7 bases, with 14 bases left between them. DNA for the CDR3: TGTGCCAGCGGCAAGGGAGAGACTGAAAAACTGTTTTTT. Translated: CASGKGETEKLFF.

This sequence joins TRBV6-4 and TRBJ2-7, with 8 positions matching TRBD1. Germline assignment: CDR1 MRHNA and CDR2 SNTAGT. The CDR3 consists of 14 residues. V gave up 2 bases and J gave up 6 bases; unmatched junction bases: 6. The DNA of the CDR3 is TGTGCCAGCAGTGACCGCAGGGGGCGGCGCGAGCAGTACTTC. Translation gives CASSDRRGRREQYF.

The chain recombines TRBV29-1 with TRBJ1-1; 7 bases match TRBD1. CDR1 SQVTM and CDR2 ANQGSEA come from the germline V gene. The CDR3 is 11 residues long. V shed 5 bases and J 10 bases; nucleotides not matched to a gene: 7. The CDR3 loop is CSVKGGPGAFF. In DNA, the CDR3 is TGCAGCGTTAAAGGGGGCCCCGGAGCTTTCTTT.

The chain has TRBV10-3 and TRBJ2-3, with D possibly matching TRBD2 (6 bases). The CDR3 consists of 16 residues. CDR1 is ENHRY and CDR2 is SYGVKD in the germline V gene. The ends were cut back, 4 bases at V and 0 bases at J, with 14 bases in the middle. The CDR3 nucleotides read TGTGCCATCAGTGGACTAGGAGGGACTAGCACAGATACGCAGTATTTT. Its translation is CAISGLGGTSTDTQYF.

This chain connects TRBV6-5 to TRBJ1-2; D is undetermined. Germline V CDR1 and CDR2: MNHEY, SVGAGI. Trimming removed 4 bases from V and 4 bases from J, with 10 bases in between. This CDR3 is built from 13 residues. The chain's CDR3 is CASSSLDFYGYTF. CDR3 in DNA: TGTGCCAGCAGTTCCCTCGACTTCTATGGCTACACCTTC.

The V gene is TRBV25-1, the J gene TRBJ1-1; D might be TRBD1 (6 bases). This CDR3 is built from 15 residues. In germline, CDR1 is MGHDK, CDR2 SYGVNS. V lost 1 base to trimming and J lost 3 bases, with 12 bases between them. CDR3 amino acids: CASSESGGGDTEAFF. CDR3 DNA: TGTGCCAGCAGTGAATCGGGAGGGGGTGACACTGAAGCTTTCTTT.